Included here is one T cell receptor (beta chain) sequence, with context. Its antigen remains unidentified. This sample was included in a study of T cells in Graves' hyperthyroidism and ophthalmopathy. Looking at the study overall: Peripheral blood specimens were obtained at initial diagnosis, prior to any treatment.

TCR beta CDR3 regions were amplified from RNA transcripts. The HTBI primer set served for first-round RT-PCR of the TCR CDR3. TCRdb recomputed calls from the multiplex PCR reads with MiXCR, one row per CDR3 protein. The sample records hundreds of thousands of distinct CDR3 sequences, 20% being singletons. V shed 6 bases and J 0 bases; nucleotides not matched to a gene: 4. Germline V gene lookup returns CDR1 SNHLY and CDR2 FYNNEI. CDR3 length: 15 residues. Study-level points and caveats: The majority of expanded thyroid clonotypes above 0.001 also appeared in blood.

The clonotype was recovered from a man aged 40-55 years with Graves' ophthalmopathy. Specimen: blood. This sequence joins TRBV2 and TRBJ2-7, with 11 bases aligning to TRBD1. CDR3 sequence (DNA): TGTGCCAGCAGGGGGACAGGGGGACGCTCCTACGAGCAGTACTTC. Translated: CASRGTGGRSYEQYF.